This passage covers 32 T cell receptor beta chains from one sample sequenced in a study of T cells in localized non-small cell lung cancer. Generated by immunoSEQ multiplex PCR, the TCRdb table keeps only in-frame clones and is missing some. This table holds around 140,000 clones, 80% to 90% found once. The sample in question was peripheral blood, obtained before any cancer treatment. The receptors originated from a female donor over 55 with stage I lung adenocarcinoma.

For the CDR3, the DNA is TGCGCCAGCAGCTTGGCCGGGAGTAACAATGAGCAGTTCTTC. Its protein is CASSLAGSNNEQFF. The gene calls are TRBV5-1 and TRBJ2-1, with D possibly matching TRBD2 (6 bases). This CDR3 contains 14 residues. Trimming removed 0 bases from V and 5 bases from J, with 9 bases in between. In germline, CDR1 is SGHRS, CDR2 YFSETQ.

The chain has TRBV28 and TRBJ2-5; D is possibly TRBD2 (6 bases). From germline, CDR1 is MDHEN and CDR2 SYDVKM. V lost 2 bases and J lost 1, with 11 bases in between. The CDR3 is made up of 15 amino acids. The CDR3 loop reads CASSLIGGTQETQYF. The CDR3 nucleotides are TGTGCCAGCAGTTTAATTGGAGGGACCCAAGAGACCCAGTACTTC.

V usage is TRBV10-3 and J usage is TRBJ1-1, with unresolved D. The CDR3 is 13 amino acids. Trimming removed 7 bases from V and 0 bases from J, with 9 bases in between. Germline CDR1 is ENHRY and CDR2 is SYGVKD. The CDR3 nucleotides read TGTGCCATCATTCCGGAGTTGAACACTGAAGCTTTCTTT. Its protein product is CAIIPELNTEAFF.

V and J are TRBV6-5 and TRBJ1-4; 9 nucleotides match TRBD1. The CDR3 is made up of 15 amino acids. Germline-derived CDR1 and CDR2 are MNHEY and SVGAGI. Trimming cost V 5 bases and J 6 bases; bases outside gene matches: 7. For the CDR3, the DNA is TGTGCCAGCAGTAGAACAGGGGGCGCTCATGAAAAACTGTTTTTT. This sequence encodes CASSRTGGAHEKLFF.

The rearrangement joins TRBV7-2 to TRBJ1-2; the D is unclear. Germline V gene lookup returns CDR1 SGHTA and CDR2 FQGNSA. The CDR3 sequence is 12 residues long. V lost 2 bases, J lost 8 bases, and 9 bases lay in between. The CDR3 sequence: CASSLTRIGYTF. CDR3 DNA: TGTGCCAGCAGCTTAACCCGGATAGGCTACACCTTC.

The rearrangement joins TRBV11-2 to TRBJ2-1; D unclear. With 5 bases removed from V and 0 bases from J, the gap between germline ends came to 5 bases. The germline V gene has CDR1 SGHAT and CDR2 FQNNGV. The CDR3 is 13 residues long. This CDR3 reads CASSLGSYNEQFF. CDR3 nucleotide sequence: TGTGCCAGCAGCCTAGGCTCCTACAATGAGCAGTTCTTC.

This clone is a singleton in its sample. The rearrangement joins TRBV7-3 to TRBJ2-5; no clear D. The CDR3 loop spans 14 amino acids. V gave up 5 bases and J gave up 4 bases, with 14 bases separating them. Looked up from germline, CDR1 is SGHTA and CDR2 is FQGTGA. CDR3 in DNA: TGTGCCAGCAGCACACAAGGACGGTCAGAGACCCAGTACTTC. It translates to CASSTQGRSETQYF.

The chain couples TRBV7-3 to TRBJ2-1; 10 nucleotides agree with TRBD2. CDR3 length equals 16 residues. CDR1 and CDR2 from the germline V gene are SGHTA and FQGTGA. The junction had 8 bases not matched to a gene; V was cut back by 2 bases and J by 7 bases. Written as DNA, the CDR3 is TGTGCCAGCAGCTTACTAGCGGGAGCTTATGTAAATGAGCAGTTCTTC. Its protein is CASSLLAGAYVNEQFF.

V is TRBV5-4 and J is TRBJ2-7, with TRBD2 matching over 7 bases. The trim removed 4 bases at V and 0 bases at J, leaving 10 bases unmatched. This CDR3 region has 16 residues. CDR1 SGHNT and CDR2 YYREEE come from the germline V gene (reference sequence). The DNA for the CDR3 is TGTGCCAGCAGCGGAACAGGTAGCGGGTACTCCTACGAGCAGTACTTC. This sequence encodes CASSGTGSGYSYEQYF.

The gene calls are TRBV5-4 and TRBJ1-2; perhaps TRBD1 as D (6 bases). V lost 3 bases and J 3 bases, leaving 18 bases between the germline ends. The CDR3 sequence is 16 residues long. Per germline, CDR1 SGHNT and CDR2 YYREEE (reference sequence). The DNA for the CDR3 is TGTGCCAGCAGCTCTGGGACACCCCGCGGGGACTATGGCTACACCTTC. Protein product: CASSSGTPRGDYGYTF.

This chain uses TRBV25-1 with TRBJ1-4; D not certain. The germline V gene encodes CDR1 MGHDK and CDR2 SYGVNS. CDR3 length: 14 residues. Trimming removed 7 bases at V and 5 bases at J, with 14 bases between. The CDR3: CASMLSGSNEKLFF. In DNA form, the CDR3 reads TGTGCCAGCATGCTCTCGGGGTCGAATGAAAAACTGTTTTTT. The complete variable domain, with remaining parts taken from reference TRBV25-1 and TRBJ1-4, reads EADIYQTPRYLVIGTGKKITLECSQTMGHDKMYWYQQDPGMELHLIHYSYGVNSTEKGDLSSESTVSRIRTEHFPLTLESARPSHTSQYLCASMLSGSNEKLFFGSGTQLSVL.

V usage is TRBV5-4 and J usage is TRBJ2-5; 14 bases are a match to TRBD2. Germline trimming cut 1 base from V and 4 bases from J; bases unmatched to any gene: 6. The CDR3 runs to 17 residues. Germline values: CDR1 SGHNT, CDR2 YYREEE (reference sequence). The CDR3 loop is CASSLWGLAGEGETQYF. Here the CDR3 DNA reads TGTGCCAGCAGCTTGTGGGGACTAGCGGGAGAGGGAGAGACCCAGTACTTC.

There are a few counts of this clone. The chain's CDR3 is CASSLRGQREETQYF. CDR3 coding DNA: TGCGCCAGCAGCTTGCGTGGACAGAGAGAAGAGACCCAGTACTTC. The chain links TRBV5-1 to TRBJ2-5, with D perhaps matching TRBD1 (6 bases). Germline V gene data show CDR1 as SGHRS and CDR2 as YFSETQ. This CDR3 is built from 15 residues. Trimming took 1 base from V and 3 from J, leaving 13 bases between them.

The V call is TRBV18, the J call TRBJ1-3; D might be TRBD1 (5 bases). Per the germline V gene, CDR1 is KGHSH and CDR2 is LQKENI. V lost 2 bases, J lost 0 bases, and 14 bases lay in between. The CDR3 sequence is 17 residues long. CDR3 loop: CASSPGRDRYSGNTIYF. In DNA form, the CDR3 reads TGTGCCAGCTCACCAGGAAGAGACAGATACTCTGGAAACACCATATATTTT. Full variable domain (outside the CDR3, taken from reference TRBV18 and TRBJ1-3): NAGVMQNPRHLVRRRGQEARLRCSPMKGHSHVYWYRQLPEEGLKFMVYLQKENIIDESGMPKERFSAEFPKEGPSILRIQQVVRGDSAAYFCASSPGRDRYSGNTIYFGEGSWLTVV.

The J gene is TRBJ2-1, the V gene TRBV7-3, with 11 bases lining up with TRBD2. Germline-derived CDR1 and CDR2 are SGHTA and FQGTGA. J gave up 9 bases and V 6 bases, and 7 bases lay outside the gene matches. The CDR3 consists of 14 residues. This CDR3 is CASRVSGRAAEQFF. As DNA, the CDR3 is TGTGCCAGCAGGGTTAGCGGGAGGGCCGCTGAGCAGTTCTTC.

The chain is built from TRBV20-1 and TRBJ2-7; D uncertain. Trimming left V 6 bases short and J 0 bases short, with 6 bases between. In germline, CDR1 is DFQATT, CDR2 SNEGSKA (reference sequence). This CDR3 spans 11 amino acids. CDR3 DNA sequence: TGCAGTGCCTTCAGCTCCTACGAGCAGTACTTC. Amino acids: CSAFSSYEQYF.

This clone was found once. The chain is built from TRBV28 and TRBJ1-3; D is unclear. Germline V CDR1 and CDR2: MDHEN, SYDVKM. CDR3 length: 15 residues. Trimming took 5 bases from V and 0 from J, leaving 11 bases between them. This CDR3 is CASSRRPNSGNTIYF. CDR3 nucleotides: TGTGCCAGCAGTCGAAGACCCAACTCTGGAAACACCATATATTTT. The full variable domain, completed using reference TRBV28 and TRBJ1-3, is DVKVTQSSRYLVKRTGEKVFLECVQDMDHENMFWYRQDPGLGLRLIYFSYDVKMKEKGDIPEGYSVSREKKERFSLILESASTNQTSMYLCASSRRPNSGNTIYFGEGSWLTVV.

CDR3 DNA sequence: TGCGCCAGCAGCTCGGACCGTCCAAATTCACCCCTCCACTTT. Encoded protein: CASSSDRPNSPLHF. The chain joins TRBV5-1 to TRBJ1-6; D not certain. The CDR3 runs 14 residues. The V and J ends lost 3 bases and 7 bases respectively, with 11 bases between them. Germline CDR1 SGHRS, CDR2 YFSETQ.

This rearrangement joins TRBV28 to TRBJ2-1, with a tentative D call TRBD2 (6 bases). CDR1 is MDHEN and CDR2 is SYDVKM in the germline V gene. The length of the CDR3 is 16 residues. With 1 base removed from V and 10 bases from J, the gap between germline ends came to 20 bases. The CDR3: CASSLLLALSLGEQFF. Here the CDR3 DNA reads TGTGCCAGCAGTTTATTACTAGCCCTTTCCTTGGGGGAGCAGTTCTTC.

The chain joins TRBV9 to TRBJ2-2, with D perhaps matching TRBD1 or TRBD2 (5 bases each). This CDR3 has 15 residues. V lost 2 bases and J 6 bases, leaving 14 bases between the germline ends. Per the germline V gene, CDR1 is SGDLS and CDR2 is YYNGEE. CDR3 nucleotide sequence: TGTGCCAGCAGCGTTTCTGTGACGGGACCCGGGGAGCTGTTTTTT. Protein product: CASSVSVTGPGELFF.

The gene calls are TRBV10-3 and TRBJ1-1, with 12 bases that match TRBD1. In germline, CDR1 is ENHRY, CDR2 SYGVKD. The V gene end was trimmed by 6 bases and the J gene end by 2 bases; junction bases not matched to a gene: 7. The CDR3 consists of 16 residues. As DNA, the CDR3 is TGTGCCATCAGCTCCCCGGGACAGGGGGCTAACACTGAAGCTTTCTTT. It yields the protein CAISSPGQGANTEAFF.

The rearrangement uses TRBV28 and TRBJ1-1, with 11 bases lining up with TRBD1. V was clipped by 1 base and J by 8 bases; unmatched bases: 9. Per the germline V gene, CDR1 is MDHEN and CDR2 is SYDVKM. CDR3 length: 16 residues. The CDR3 sequence: CASSLYGQGALREAFF. DNA for the CDR3: TGTGCCAGCAGTTTATACGGACAGGGGGCATTGAGGGAAGCTTTCTTT.

The CDR3 DNA is TGCAGCGTTGAAGGGGTTGACAGGTACCAAGAGACCCAGTACTTC. It encodes CSVEGVDRYQETQYF. The chain has TRBV29-1 and TRBJ2-5; perhaps TRBD1 as D (6 bases). Trimming removed 1 base at V and 0 bases at J, with 12 bases between. Germline CDR1 and CDR2: SQVTM and ANQGSEA. CDR3 length: 15 amino acids.

The CDR3 DNA reads as TGTGCCAGCAGTAAACCGGGACAGGGGCTTGAGCAGTTCTTC. Translated, it gives CASSKPGQGLEQFF. The chain couples TRBV6-5 to TRBJ2-1; 10 bases are shared with TRBD1. In germline, CDR1 is MNHEY, CDR2 SVGAGI. Trimming cost V 5 bases and J 9 bases; bases outside gene matches: 7. The CDR3 runs 14 residues.

V and J are TRBV7-2 and TRBJ2-1; 8 bases are a match to TRBD2. V gave up 6 bases and J gave up 6 bases; unmatched junction bases: 13. CDR1 and CDR2 (germline): SGHTA, FQGNSA. The CDR3 is made up of 16 amino acids. The CDR3 protein is CASRLTGTRHSNEQFF. Here the CDR3 DNA reads TGTGCCAGCAGGTTAACCGGGACTAGGCACTCCAATGAGCAGTTCTTC.

This clone was seen only once. The chain uses TRBV7-5 and TRBJ1-2; the table assigns TRBD1, which was not confirmed against the DNA. TRBV7-5 is an annotated pseudogene. CDR3 length: 15 residues. CDR3 DNA sequence: TGTGCCAGAAGCGTCGACAGGGACTCAAACTATGGCTACACCTTC. Its protein product is CARSVDRDSNYGYTF.

This rearrangement joins TRBV6-5 to TRBJ2-3, with D hard to call. The CDR3 covers 12 residues. Trimming pared 7 bases from V and 4 bases from J, leaving 9 bases between. CDR1 is MNHEY and CDR2 is SVGAGI in the germline V gene. The CDR3 reads CASKKGADTQYF. In DNA, the CDR3 is TGTGCCAGCAAGAAAGGTGCAGATACGCAGTATTTT.

The chain employs TRBV9 and TRBJ2-5, with D unresolved. Trimming shortened V by 0 bases and J by 2 bases, and 8 bases separated the two germline ends. The germline V gene encodes CDR1 SGDLS and CDR2 YYNGEE. The CDR3 runs to 14 residues. CDR3 coding DNA: TGTGCCAGCAGCGTAGACCTAAAACAAGAGACCCAGTACTTC. This gives the protein CASSVDLKQETQYF.

The CDR3 region is CSVEGSTKTSGEQETQYF. The CDR3 bases are TGCAGCGTTGAAGGCTCAACAAAGACTAGCGGCGAACAAGAGACCCAGTACTTC. The chain employs TRBV29-1 and TRBJ2-5, with TRBD2 matching over 9 bases. Germline trimming cut 1 base from V and 2 bases from J; bases unmatched to any gene: 14. In germline, CDR1 is SQVTM, CDR2 ANQGSEA. CDR3 length: 18 residues.

The chain couples TRBV18 to TRBJ2-7; D not resolved. Looked up from germline, CDR1 is KGHSH and CDR2 is LQKENI. CDR3 length equals 13 residues. Trimming shortened V by 3 bases and J by 0 bases, and 6 bases separated the two germline ends. The CDR3 here is CASSPPFSYEQYF. CDR3 nucleotides: TGTGCCAGCTCACCCCCGTTCTCCTACGAGCAGTACTTC.

The chain has TRBV9 and TRBJ1-1, with D unclear. Trimming took 4 bases from V and 5 from J, leaving 12 bases between them. Germline CDR1 SGDLS, CDR2 YYNGEE. CDR3 size: 13 residues. CDR3: CASSPTGWTEAFF. The CDR3 bases are TGTGCCAGCAGCCCCACGGGTTGGACTGAAGCTTTCTTT.

The chain uses TRBV7-2 and TRBJ2-7; tentatively, D is TRBD2 (5 bases). Per germline, CDR1 SGHTA and CDR2 FQGNSA. Trimming stripped 8 bases from V and 4 bases from J, with 15 bases between. The CDR3 totals 13 residues. The CDR3 DNA reads TGTGCCAGCGGGAGCGGTACTATGTACGAGCAGTACTTC. It encodes CASGSGTMYEQYF.